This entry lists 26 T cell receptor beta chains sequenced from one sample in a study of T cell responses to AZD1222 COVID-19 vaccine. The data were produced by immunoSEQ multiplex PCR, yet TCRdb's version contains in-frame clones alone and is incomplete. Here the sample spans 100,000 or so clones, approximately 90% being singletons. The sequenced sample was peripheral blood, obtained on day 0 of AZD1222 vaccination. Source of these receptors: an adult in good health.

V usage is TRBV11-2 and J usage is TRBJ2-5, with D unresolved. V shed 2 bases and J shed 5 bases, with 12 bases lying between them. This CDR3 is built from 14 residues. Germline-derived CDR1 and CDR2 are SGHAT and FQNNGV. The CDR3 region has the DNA TGTGCCAGCAGCTTAAGGTTGGGTGGGGAGACCCAGTACTTC. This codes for CASSLRLGGETQYF.

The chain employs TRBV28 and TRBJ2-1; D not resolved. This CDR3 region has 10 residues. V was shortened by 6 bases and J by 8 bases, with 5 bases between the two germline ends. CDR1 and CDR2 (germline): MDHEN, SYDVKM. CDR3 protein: CASRGDEQFF. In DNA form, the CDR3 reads TGTGCCAGCAGGGGCGATGAGCAGTTCTTC.

The CDR3 DNA is TGTGCCAGCAGCATAGAGACAGGGGGGAGCGGTGGCTACACCTTC. Translated, it gives CASSIETGGSGGYTF. The chain combines TRBV7-8 with TRBJ1-2; TRBD1 matches 9 bases. The V gene's germline CDR1 is SGHVS and CDR2 FQNEAQ. V lost 5 bases, J lost 7 bases, and 11 bases stayed unmatched. This CDR3 comprises 15 residues.

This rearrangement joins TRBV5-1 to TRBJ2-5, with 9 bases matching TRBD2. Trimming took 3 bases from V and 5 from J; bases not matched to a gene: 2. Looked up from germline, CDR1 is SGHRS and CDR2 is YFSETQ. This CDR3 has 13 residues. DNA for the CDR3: TGCGCCAGCAGCTGGACTAGCGAGGAGACCCAGTACTTC. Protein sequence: CASSWTSEETQYF.

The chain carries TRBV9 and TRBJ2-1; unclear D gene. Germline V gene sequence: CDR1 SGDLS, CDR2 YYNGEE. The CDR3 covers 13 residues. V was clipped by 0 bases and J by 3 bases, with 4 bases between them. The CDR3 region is CASSVDYYNEQFF. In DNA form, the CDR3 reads TGTGCCAGCAGCGTAGACTACTACAATGAGCAGTTCTTC.

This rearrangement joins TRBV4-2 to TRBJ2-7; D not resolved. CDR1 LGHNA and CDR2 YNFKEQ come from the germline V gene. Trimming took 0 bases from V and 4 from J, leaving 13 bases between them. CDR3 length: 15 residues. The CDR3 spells CASSQEVRNLYEQYF. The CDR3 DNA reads TGTGCCAGCAGCCAAGAAGTCAGGAATCTTTACGAGCAGTACTTC.

The CDR3 DNA is TGTGCCTGGACCCCCCCCCACAGGGCTGGTGGCTACACCTTC. Its protein is CAWTPPHRAGGYTF. The chain uses TRBV30 and TRBJ1-2; TRBD1 might be the D (6 bases). Germline V gene data show CDR1 as GTSNPN and CDR2 as SVGIG (reference sequence). The CDR3 sequence is 14 residues long. V was pared by 4 bases and J by 7 bases, with 19 bases between.

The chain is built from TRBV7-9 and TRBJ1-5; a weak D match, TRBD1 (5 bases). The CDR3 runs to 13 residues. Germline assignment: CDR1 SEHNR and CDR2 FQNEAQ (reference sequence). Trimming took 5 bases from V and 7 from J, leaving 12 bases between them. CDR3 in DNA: TGTGCCAGCAGCCCTCCGGGGCTGCAGCCCCAGCATTTT. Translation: CASSPPGLQPQHF.

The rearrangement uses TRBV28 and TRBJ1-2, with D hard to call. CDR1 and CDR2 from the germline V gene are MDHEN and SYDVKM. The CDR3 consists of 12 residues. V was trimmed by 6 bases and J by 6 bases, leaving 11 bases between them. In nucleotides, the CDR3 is TGTGCCAGCAGCGGAAGGGTGGATGGCTACACCTTC. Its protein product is CASSGRVDGYTF.

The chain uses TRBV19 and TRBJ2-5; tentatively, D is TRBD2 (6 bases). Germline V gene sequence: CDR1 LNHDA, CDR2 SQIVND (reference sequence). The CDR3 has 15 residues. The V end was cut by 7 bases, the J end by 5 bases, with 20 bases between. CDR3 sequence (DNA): TGTGCCAGTACCCCCGGCGGGGACGCCGGGGAGACCCAGTACTTC. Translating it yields CASTPGGDAGETQYF.

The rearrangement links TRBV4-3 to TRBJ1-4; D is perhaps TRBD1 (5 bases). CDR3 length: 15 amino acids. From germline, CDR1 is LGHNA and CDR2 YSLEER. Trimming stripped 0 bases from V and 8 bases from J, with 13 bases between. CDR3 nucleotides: TGCGCCAGCAGCCAAGAATACGGGGGTGAAGAAAAACTGTTTTTT. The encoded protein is CASSQEYGGEEKLFF.

CDR3 residues: CASTSGKNIGGETQYF. The CDR3 coding sequence is TGTGCCAGCACCTCAGGGAAAAATATTGGAGGAGAGACCCAGTACTTC. The V and J genes are TRBV7-9 and TRBJ2-5, with D perhaps matching TRBD1 or TRBD2 (5 bases each). Trimming stripped 7 bases from V and 4 bases from J, with 22 bases between. The CDR3 totals 16 residues. CDR1 is SEHNR and CDR2 is FQNEAQ in the germline V gene (reference sequence).

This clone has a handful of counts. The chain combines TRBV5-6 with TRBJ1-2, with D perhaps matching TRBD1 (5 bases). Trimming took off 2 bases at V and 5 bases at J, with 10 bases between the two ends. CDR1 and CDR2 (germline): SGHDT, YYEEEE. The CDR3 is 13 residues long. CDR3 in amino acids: CASSLERGYGYTF. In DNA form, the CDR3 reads TGTGCCAGCAGCTTAGAGAGGGGATATGGCTACACCTTC.

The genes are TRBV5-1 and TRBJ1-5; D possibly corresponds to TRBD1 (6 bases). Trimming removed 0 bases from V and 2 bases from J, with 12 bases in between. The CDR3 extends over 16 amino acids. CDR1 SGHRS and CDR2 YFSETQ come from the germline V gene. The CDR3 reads CASSLAPGEGNQPQHF. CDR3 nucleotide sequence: TGCGCCAGCAGCTTGGCGCCAGGGGAGGGCAATCAGCCCCAGCATTTT.

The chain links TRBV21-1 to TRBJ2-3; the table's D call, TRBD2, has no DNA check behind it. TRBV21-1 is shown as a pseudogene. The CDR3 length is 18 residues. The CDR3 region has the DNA TGTGCCAGCAGCGCCCAAGGACTAGCGGGGGTTTCCACAGATACGCAGTATTTT. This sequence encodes CASSAQGLAGVSTDTQYF.

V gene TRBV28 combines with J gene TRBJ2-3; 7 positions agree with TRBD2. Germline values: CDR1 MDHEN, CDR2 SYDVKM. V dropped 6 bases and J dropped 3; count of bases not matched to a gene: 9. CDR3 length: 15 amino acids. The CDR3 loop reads CASSLSGDRTDTQYF. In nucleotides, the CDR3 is TGTGCCAGCAGCCTAAGCGGGGATCGGACAGATACGCAGTATTTT.

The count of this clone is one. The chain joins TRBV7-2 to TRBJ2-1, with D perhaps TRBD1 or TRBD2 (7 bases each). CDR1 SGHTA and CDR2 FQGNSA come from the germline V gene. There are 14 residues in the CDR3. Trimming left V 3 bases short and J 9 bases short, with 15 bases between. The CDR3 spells CASSLGGRTGEQFF. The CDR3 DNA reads TGTGCCAGCAGCTTGGGGGGGAGGACAGGTGAGCAGTTCTTC.

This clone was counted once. CDR3 sequence (DNA): TGTGCCAGCAGCTTAGGACTAGCGGGGGGGCAAGCCTACGAGCAGTACTTC. Protein: CASSLGLAGGQAYEQYF. The rearrangement joins TRBV7-6 to TRBJ2-7, with 14 bases matching TRBD2. Germline V gene data show CDR1 as SGHVS and CDR2 as FNYEAQ. This CDR3 is built from 17 residues. The V gene end was trimmed by 1 base and the J gene end by 2 bases; junction bases not matched to a gene: 4.

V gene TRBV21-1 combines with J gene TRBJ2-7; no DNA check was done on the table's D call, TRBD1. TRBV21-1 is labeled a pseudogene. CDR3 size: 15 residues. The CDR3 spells CASTSSQLRCLEQYF. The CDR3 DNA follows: TGTGCCAGCACCAGTTCACAGTTAAGATGTCTCGAGCAGTACTTC.

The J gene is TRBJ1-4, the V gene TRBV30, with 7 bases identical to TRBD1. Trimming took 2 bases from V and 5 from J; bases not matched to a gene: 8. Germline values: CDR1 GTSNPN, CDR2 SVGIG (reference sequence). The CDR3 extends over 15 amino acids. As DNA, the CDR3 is TGTGCCTGGAGTACCCTGACAGGGAACAATGAAAAACTGTTTTTT. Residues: CAWSTLTGNNEKLFF.

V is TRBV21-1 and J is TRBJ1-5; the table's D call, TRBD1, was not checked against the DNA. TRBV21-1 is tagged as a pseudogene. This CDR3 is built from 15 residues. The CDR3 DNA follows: TGTGCCAGCAGTTCGACAGGGGTAAGCAATCAGCCCCAGCATTTT. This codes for CASSSTGVSNQPQHF.

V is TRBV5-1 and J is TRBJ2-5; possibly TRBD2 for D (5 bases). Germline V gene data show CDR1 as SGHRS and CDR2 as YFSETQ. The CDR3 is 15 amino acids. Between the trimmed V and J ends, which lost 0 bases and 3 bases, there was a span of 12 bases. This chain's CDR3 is CASSLGRRGKETQYF. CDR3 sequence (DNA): TGCGCCAGCAGCTTGGGGCGTAGAGGGAAAGAGACCCAGTACTTC.

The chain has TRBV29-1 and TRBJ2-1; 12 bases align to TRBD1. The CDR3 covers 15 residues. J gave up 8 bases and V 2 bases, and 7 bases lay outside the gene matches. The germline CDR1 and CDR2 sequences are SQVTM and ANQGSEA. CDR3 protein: CSVELWDRGLDEQFF. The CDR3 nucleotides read TGCAGCGTTGAATTGTGGGACAGGGGGCTAGATGAGCAGTTCTTC.

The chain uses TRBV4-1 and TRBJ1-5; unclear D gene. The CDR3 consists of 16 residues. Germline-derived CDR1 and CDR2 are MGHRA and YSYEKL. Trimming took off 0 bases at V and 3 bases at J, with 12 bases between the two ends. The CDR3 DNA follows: TGCGCCAGCAGCCAAGATCTTGGAGTCCACAATCAGCCCCAGCATTTT. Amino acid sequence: CASSQDLGVHNQPQHF.

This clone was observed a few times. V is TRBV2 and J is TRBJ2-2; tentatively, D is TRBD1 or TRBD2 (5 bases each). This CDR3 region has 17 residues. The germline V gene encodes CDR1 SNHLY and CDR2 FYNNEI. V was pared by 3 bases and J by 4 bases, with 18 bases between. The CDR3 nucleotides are TGTGCCAGCAGTGAGCTACTCCGAGGGGCGAGCACCGGGGAGCTGTTTTTT. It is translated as CASSELLRGASTGELFF.

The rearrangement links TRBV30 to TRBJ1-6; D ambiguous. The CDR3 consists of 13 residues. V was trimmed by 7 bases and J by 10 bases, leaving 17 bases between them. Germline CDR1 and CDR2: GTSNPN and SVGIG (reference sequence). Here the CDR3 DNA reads TGTGCCTCCGTCGGGGTTTTAGAATCACCCCTCCACTTT. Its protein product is CASVGVLESPLHF.